This T cell receptor (beta chain) originates from a study of blood T cell repertoires in COVID-19. Turning to the study itself: There were acute and convalescent COVID-19 samples, and they came from the United States, Italy and Spain. The cDNA or gDNA used as material had been derived from T cells, B-cell-depleted T cells, or PBMCs.

Per germline, CDR1 SGDLS and CDR2 YYNGEE. The V gene end was trimmed by 4 bases and the J gene end by 1 base; junction bases not matched to a gene: 4. The CDR3 loop spans 14 amino acids. While infection was still active, Seattle patients were enrolled and then followed longitudinally. In the authors' workflow: Cell counts per sample came from amplifying reference gene primers. Only in-frame clones appear in the TCRdb table, and some are missing; sequencing was by immunoSEQ multiplex PCR. That table furnishes V, J and clone size, whereas the DNA furnished D and trimming. Altogether roughly 180,000 clones are present, roughly 92% being singletons, with the ten largest covering roughly 0.76%.

This receptor was taken from a man aged 30-40 years with COVID-19, enrolled during active disease. The sample was peripheral blood. The chain is built from TRBV9 and TRBJ1-1; 7 bases are shared with TRBD1. The CDR3 is CASSFRDRNTEAFF. The CDR3 DNA sequence: TGTGCCAGCAGCTTCCGGGACAGGAACACTGAAGCTTTCTTT.